Listed below are T cell receptor beta chains from one sample, sequenced in a study of identical twins. Each CDR3 protein gets one entry after TCRdb re-called the 5' RACE reads with MiXCR. The sample records about 550,000 distinct CDR3 sequences, about 22% being singletons. These sequences were also reported in another study, on yellow fever vaccine responses in identical twins.

Sequencing used CD4+ T cells sorted from blood. The receptors stem from a woman under 30 in good health. CDR3s include the opening cysteine and the closing phenylalanine or tryptophan. Fields, in order: clone size, J gene, D gene, V gene, CDR3 protein, CDR3 DNA. D genes are given only for firm matches. A clone size is listed for some rows: how often the clone was seen (once, few, many), or a class if it is expanded.

abundance: few; j_gene: TRBJ2-1; d_gene: TRBD2; v_gene: TRBV12-3/TRBV12-4; CDR3aa: CASIPGLAEYNEQFF; CDR3nt: TGTGCCAGCATCCCGGGACTAGCGGAATACAATGAGCAGTTCTTC
abundance: .; j_gene: TRBJ1-4; d_gene: .; v_gene: TRBV20-1; CDR3aa: CSARRDGRAPGRLFF; CDR3nt: TGCAGTGCTAGAAGGGACGGACGAGCCCCTGGGAGACTGTTTTTT
abundance: .; j_gene: TRBJ2-1; d_gene: .; v_gene: TRBV7-6; CDR3aa: CASSQQGGVNNEQFF; CDR3nt: TGTGCCAGCAGCCAACAGGGCGGGGTAAACAATGAGCAGTTCTTC
abundance: once; j_gene: TRBJ2-3; d_gene: .; v_gene: TRBV18; CDR3aa: CASSPFGSTGASHDTQYF; CDR3nt: TGTGCCAGCTCACCATTTGGGTCAACAGGCGCTAGTCACGATACGCAGTATTTT
abundance: .; j_gene: TRBJ1-5; d_gene: TRBD1; v_gene: TRBV12-3/TRBV12-4; CDR3aa: CASSSTGTNQPQHF; CDR3nt: TGTGCCAGCAGCTCGACAGGGACCAATCAGCCCCAGCATTTT
abundance: many; j_gene: TRBJ1-2; d_gene: .; v_gene: TRBV12-3/TRBV12-4; CDR3aa: CASRKSRDKFSGYTF; CDR3nt: TGTGCCAGCAGAAAGTCCCGGGACAAATTCTCTGGCTACACCTTC
abundance: .; j_gene: TRBJ2-1; d_gene: TRBD2; v_gene: TRBV9; CDR3aa: CASSVPGTTSRNEQFF; CDR3nt: TGTGCCAGCAGCGTACCCGGGACTACCTCGCGCAATGAGCAGTTCTTC
abundance: .; j_gene: TRBJ2-4; d_gene: TRBD1; v_gene: TRBV13; CDR3aa: CASGKRDRENIQYF; CDR3nt: TGTGCCAGCGGGAAACGGGACAGAGAAAACATTCAGTACTTC
abundance: .; j_gene: TRBJ2-3; d_gene: TRBD1; v_gene: TRBV2; CDR3aa: CASRSDRAKGTQYF; CDR3nt: TGTGCCAGCAGGTCGGACAGGGCCAAAGGTACGCAGTATTTT
abundance: many; j_gene: TRBJ2-1; d_gene: TRBD2; v_gene: TRBV5-1; CDR3aa: CASSTGIRGGTHNEQFF; CDR3nt: TGCGCCAGCAGCACTGGGATCCGGGGGGGGACACACAATGAGCAGTTCTTC
abundance: .; j_gene: TRBJ1-5; d_gene: .; v_gene: TRBV10-3; CDR3aa: CAISDQTGFQPQHF; CDR3nt: TGTGCCATCAGTGACCAAACAGGGTTTCAGCCCCAGCATTTT
abundance: many; j_gene: TRBJ2-2; d_gene: .; v_gene: TRBV5-1; CDR3aa: CASSSGNTGELFF; CDR3nt: TGCGCCAGCAGTTCAGGAAACACCGGGGAGCTGTTTTTT
abundance: few; j_gene: TRBJ2-2; d_gene: .; v_gene: TRBV19; CDR3aa: CASRLMGGTGELFF; CDR3nt: TGTGCCAGTAGACTCATGGGGGGTACCGGGGAGCTGTTTTTT
abundance: few; j_gene: TRBJ2-2; d_gene: TRBD1; v_gene: TRBV29-1; CDR3aa: CSVQPGQRNTGELFF; CDR3nt: TGCAGCGTCCAGCCGGGACAGAGGAACACCGGGGAGCTGTTTTTT
abundance: .; j_gene: TRBJ2-5; d_gene: .; v_gene: TRBV5-1; CDR3aa: CASSPIGRETQYF; CDR3nt: TGCGCCAGCAGCCCTATAGGGCGAGAGACCCAGTACTTC
abundance: .; j_gene: TRBJ2-5; d_gene: .; v_gene: TRBV2; CDR3aa: CASRRTNPETQYF; CDR3nt: TGTGCCAGCAGAAGGACCAACCCAGAGACCCAGTACTTC
abundance: .; j_gene: TRBJ2-1; d_gene: TRBD2; v_gene: TRBV14; CDR3aa: CASSQDSGRQRSYNEQFF; CDR3nt: TGTGCCAGCAGCCAAGATAGCGGGAGGCAGCGATCCTACAATGAGCAGTTCTTC
abundance: few; j_gene: TRBJ2-2; d_gene: TRBD1; v_gene: TRBV24-1; CDR3aa: CATSDPWTGGAGELFF; CDR3nt: TGTGCCACCAGTGATCCCTGGACAGGGGGCGCCGGGGAGCTGTTTTTT
abundance: .; j_gene: TRBJ2-3; d_gene: TRBD1; v_gene: TRBV5-1; CDR3aa: CASSWTDRGTDTQYF; CDR3nt: TGCGCCAGCAGCTGGACCGACAGGGGCACGGATACGCAGTATTTT
abundance: few; j_gene: TRBJ1-2; d_gene: .; v_gene: TRBV3-1; CDR3aa: CASSQDWQLHYGYTF; CDR3nt: TGTGCCAGCAGCCAAGATTGGCAGCTACACTATGGCTACACCTTC
abundance: .; j_gene: TRBJ2-5; d_gene: .; v_gene: TRBV6-1; CDR3aa: CASSAGVLRETQYF; CDR3nt: TGTGCCAGCAGTGCTGGAGTCCTCCGGGAGACCCAGTACTTC
abundance: few; j_gene: TRBJ2-2; d_gene: .; v_gene: TRBV5-1; CDR3aa: CASSLAAGANTGELFF; CDR3nt: TGTGCCAGCAGTTTGGCGGCAGGAGCGAACACCGGGGAGCTGTTTTTT
abundance: .; j_gene: TRBJ2-2; d_gene: TRBD1; v_gene: TRBV5-5; CDR3aa: CASSLDRKVGELFF; CDR3nt: TGTGCCAGCAGCCTGGACAGGAAAGTCGGGGAGCTGTTTTTT
abundance: few; j_gene: TRBJ2-2; d_gene: .; v_gene: TRBV18; CDR3aa: CASSPGTNGELFF; CDR3nt: TGTGCCAGCTCTCCCGGGACGAACGGGGAGCTGTTTTTT
abundance: few; j_gene: TRBJ2-5; d_gene: .; v_gene: TRBV7-9; CDR3aa: CASSQSSLETQYF; CDR3nt: TGTGCCAGCAGCCAGAGTAGCTTGGAGACCCAGTACTTC
abundance: .; j_gene: TRBJ2-1; d_gene: .; v_gene: TRBV6-5; CDR3aa: CASSSRFGLQGLLTEQFF; CDR3nt: TGTGCCAGCAGTTCTCGTTTCGGGTTGCAGGGCCTTCTTACGGAGCAGTTCTTC
abundance: few; j_gene: TRBJ2-7; d_gene: .; v_gene: TRBV2; CDR3aa: CASHRDQTYEQYF; CDR3nt: TGTGCCAGCCACCGGGACCAGACTTACGAGCAGTACTTC
abundance: .; j_gene: TRBJ2-3; d_gene: .; v_gene: TRBV18; CDR3aa: CASSVRGGDTQYF; CDR3nt: TGTGCCAGCTCTGTCCGTGGAGGAGATACGCAGTATTTT
abundance: many; j_gene: TRBJ1-5; d_gene: .; v_gene: TRBV16; CDR3aa: CASSQRVPPEQHF; CDR3nt: TGTGCCAGCAGCCAACGGGTCCCACCAGAGCAGCATTTT
abundance: few; j_gene: TRBJ2-2; d_gene: TRBD1; v_gene: TRBV19; CDR3aa: CASWGQLTGELFF; CDR3nt: TGTGCCAGTTGGGGACAGCTCACCGGGGAGCTGTTTTTT
abundance: .; j_gene: TRBJ2-1; d_gene: TRBD1; v_gene: TRBV20-1; CDR3aa: CSARMVQGARDEQFF; CDR3nt: TGCAGTGCTAGAATGGTTCAGGGGGCTAGGGATGAGCAGTTCTTC
abundance: .; j_gene: TRBJ1-1; d_gene: .; v_gene: TRBV5-1; CDR3aa: CASSIGSGLNTEAFF; CDR3nt: TGCGCCAGCAGCATTGGATCCGGACTGAACACTGAAGCTTTCTTT
abundance: .; j_gene: TRBJ2-3; d_gene: .; v_gene: TRBV27; CDR3aa: CASSSPGHLKADTQYF; CDR3nt: TGTGCCAGCAGTTCGCCCGGACATTTAAAGGCAGATACGCAGTATTTT
abundance: .; j_gene: TRBJ1-5; d_gene: .; v_gene: TRBV20-1; CDR3aa: CSAAPGNQPQHF; CDR3nt: TGCAGTGCTGCCCCGGGGAATCAGCCCCAGCATTTT
abundance: .; j_gene: TRBJ1-5; d_gene: .; v_gene: TRBV20-1; CDR3aa: CSAPRKGGQPQHF; CDR3nt: TGCAGTGCACCGAGGAAGGGCGGACAGCCCCAGCATTTT
abundance: few; j_gene: TRBJ2-1; d_gene: .; v_gene: TRBV5-1; CDR3aa: CASSPRGTDEQFF; CDR3nt: TGCGCCAGCAGCCCCAGGGGAACTGATGAGCAGTTCTTC
abundance: .; j_gene: TRBJ2-3; d_gene: TRBD2; v_gene: TRBV14; CDR3aa: CASSQDPSGRPLGGTDTQYF; CDR3nt: TGTGCCAGCAGCCAAGATCCGAGCGGGAGGCCCCTTGGGGGCACAGATACGCAGTATTTT
abundance: once; j_gene: TRBJ2-7; d_gene: .; v_gene: TRBV2; CDR3aa: CTISLNSWLAATSYEQYF; CDR3nt: TGTACCATCAGTCTCAACTCTTGGTTAGCGGCCACCTCCTACGAGCAGTACTTC
abundance: .; j_gene: TRBJ2-3; d_gene: .; v_gene: TRBV3-1; CDR3aa: CASSQSGPADTQYF; CDR3nt: TGTGCCAGCAGCCAATCTGGACCCGCAGATACGCAGTATTTT
abundance: .; j_gene: TRBJ2-1; d_gene: .; v_gene: TRBV5-1; CDR3aa: CASSPGIGGQSTDEQFF; CDR3nt: TGCGCCAGCAGCCCGGGGATAGGGGGGCAAAGCACCGATGAGCAGTTCTTC
abundance: .; j_gene: TRBJ1-6; d_gene: .; v_gene: TRBV6-5; CDR3aa: CASSYSIGHNSPLHF; CDR3nt: TGTGCCAGCAGTTACTCGATTGGACACAACTCACCCCTCCACTTT
abundance: few; j_gene: TRBJ2-2; d_gene: TRBD2; v_gene: TRBV12-3/TRBV12-4; CDR3aa: CASSISGSGPGELFF; CDR3nt: TGTGCCAGCAGCATTAGCGGGAGTGGTCCCGGGGAGCTGTTTTTT
abundance: few; j_gene: TRBJ2-3; d_gene: TRBD2; v_gene: TRBV5-1; CDR3aa: CASSYVAGGSTDTQYF; CDR3nt: TGCGCCAGCAGCTACGTGGCGGGAGGGAGCACAGATACGCAGTATTTT
abundance: .; j_gene: TRBJ2-7; d_gene: TRBD2; v_gene: TRBV20-1; CDR3aa: CSARVSGTSGRTYEQYF; CDR3nt: TGCAGTGCTAGAGTATCGGGGACTAGCGGGAGGACCTACGAGCAGTACTTC
abundance: few; j_gene: TRBJ2-5; d_gene: .; v_gene: TRBV24-1; CDR3aa: CATSDPDSQETQYF; CDR3nt: TGTGCCACCAGTGACCCGGACAGCCAAGAGACCCAGTACTTC
abundance: few; j_gene: TRBJ2-3; d_gene: .; v_gene: TRBV6-5; CDR3aa: CASRIGLGTQYF; CDR3nt: TGTGCCAGCAGGATCGGATTGGGTACGCAGTATTTT
abundance: many; j_gene: TRBJ2-1; d_gene: .; v_gene: TRBV5-1; CDR3aa: CASSSRVGSYNEQFF; CDR3nt: TGCGCCAGCAGCTCCCGCGTGGGGTCCTACAATGAGCAGTTCTTC
abundance: .; j_gene: TRBJ2-1; d_gene: TRBD2; v_gene: TRBV12-3/TRBV12-4; CDR3aa: CASSRRGGPYNEQFF; CDR3nt: TGTGCCAGCAGTAGGCGGGGGGGTCCCTACAATGAGCAGTTCTTC
abundance: .; j_gene: TRBJ2-7; d_gene: TRBD2; v_gene: TRBV20-1; CDR3aa: CSAGTSESPNYEQYF; CDR3nt: TGCAGTGCTGGGACTAGCGAATCCCCTAACTACGAGCAGTACTTC
abundance: .; j_gene: TRBJ2-3; d_gene: .; v_gene: TRBV25-1; CDR3aa: CAAGPSSTDTQYF; CDR3nt: TGTGCCGCAGGGCCGTCTAGCACAGATACGCAGTATTTT
abundance: many; j_gene: TRBJ1-1; d_gene: .; v_gene: TRBV4-1; CDR3aa: CASSQGDTEAFF; CDR3nt: TGCGCCAGCAGCCAAGGGGACACTGAAGCTTTCTTT
abundance: .; j_gene: TRBJ2-7; d_gene: .; v_gene: TRBV3-1; CDR3aa: CASSRYDRSYEQYF; CDR3nt: TGTGCCAGCAGTCGATACGACAGGTCCTACGAGCAGTACTTC
abundance: once; j_gene: TRBJ2-7; d_gene: TRBD2; v_gene: TRBV12-3/TRBV12-4; CDR3aa: CASRSSGSEYEQYF; CDR3nt: TGTGCCAGCAGGTCTAGCGGGAGCGAGTACGAGCAGTACTTC
abundance: few; j_gene: TRBJ2-7; d_gene: TRBD2; v_gene: TRBV4-2; CDR3aa: CASSQVAGTTPYEQYF; CDR3nt: TGTGCCAGCAGCCAAGTCGCCGGGACTACTCCCTACGAGCAGTACTTC
abundance: .; j_gene: TRBJ2-2; d_gene: .; v_gene: TRBV3-1; CDR3aa: CASSQGRTNTGELFF; CDR3nt: TGTGCCAGCAGCCAAGGGCGGACGAACACCGGGGAGCTGTTTTTT